This T cell receptor (beta chain) was identified during a study of blood T cells in healthy people across ages. This clonotype appeared a single time. In germline, CDR1 is SGHTA, CDR2 FQGNSA. The V and J ends lost 5 bases and 8 bases respectively, with 21 bases between them. This CDR3 contains 16 residues. A second about 6 to 12 cycle PCR used barcoded and J-beta primers. Each CDR3 protein gets one entry after TCRdb re-called the 5' RACE reads with MiXCR. The sample has around 780,000 distinct CDR3 sequences; 56% are singletons. This TCR derives from a man aged 40-49 years in good health. The genes are TRBV7-2 and TRBJ1-4, with D perhaps matching TRBD1 (5 bases). Sequencing was done on a sample of blood. The CDR3 DNA sequence: TGTGCCAGCAGCCCTCGAAGACCCACCTGGGGGGAAAAACTGTTTTTT. Its translation is CASSPRRPTWGEKLFF.